This T cell receptor beta chain was recovered during a study of T cell responses to AZD1222 COVID-19 vaccine. Study-level information: Second doses that came at about 4 or about 12 weeks were put together. General observations from the study: Only a handful of AZD1222 recipients were seropositive at baseline. Among the donors, most were white British and more were female, and clonal diversity was possibly underestimated. The peak T cell response came first, and repertoires were sampled only after it.

This clone has only one observation. Its antigen is undetermined. Measured with immunoSEQ multiplex PCR; TCRdb has only the in-frame clones, and not every one. The profile covers 80,000 to 100,000 clones, with around 94% appearing a single time and roughly 13% taken by the ten largest. Trimming shortened V by 1 base and J by 3 bases, and 9 bases separated the two germline ends. This CDR3 spans 14 amino acids. CDR1 and CDR2 from the germline V gene are KGHSH and LQKENI. This TCR was recovered from an adult in good health. The rearrangement joins TRBV18 to TRBJ1-2; the D gene is possibly TRBD1 (5 bases). The input for sequencing was peripheral blood, taken on day 0 of AZD1222 vaccination. The DNA of the CDR3 is TGTGCCAGCTCACCACAGGGGCGCGACTATGGCTACACCTTC. It encodes CASSPQGRDYGYTF.